This T cell receptor beta chain appears in the sequencing data of a study of blood T cell repertoires in COVID-19. Study at large: Samples came from the United States, Italy and Spain, spanning acute and convalescent COVID-19.

Sequenced by immunoSEQ multiplex PCR; TCRdb stores in-frame clones only, minus some. The profile shows around 200,000 clones, more than 70% of them singletons. The sample taken for sequencing was peripheral blood. The TCR comes from a woman aged 45-65 years with acute or convalescent COVID-19.

CDR3 residues: CASNLQGSGELFF. DNA of the CDR3: TGTGCCAGCAATCTACAGGGATCCGGGGAGCTGTTTTTT. The gene calls are TRBV5-6 and TRBJ2-2; D is perhaps TRBD1 (6 bases). V lost 6 bases to trimming and J lost 6 bases, with 12 bases between them. Germline CDR1 SGHDT, CDR2 YYEEEE. CDR3 length equals 13 residues.